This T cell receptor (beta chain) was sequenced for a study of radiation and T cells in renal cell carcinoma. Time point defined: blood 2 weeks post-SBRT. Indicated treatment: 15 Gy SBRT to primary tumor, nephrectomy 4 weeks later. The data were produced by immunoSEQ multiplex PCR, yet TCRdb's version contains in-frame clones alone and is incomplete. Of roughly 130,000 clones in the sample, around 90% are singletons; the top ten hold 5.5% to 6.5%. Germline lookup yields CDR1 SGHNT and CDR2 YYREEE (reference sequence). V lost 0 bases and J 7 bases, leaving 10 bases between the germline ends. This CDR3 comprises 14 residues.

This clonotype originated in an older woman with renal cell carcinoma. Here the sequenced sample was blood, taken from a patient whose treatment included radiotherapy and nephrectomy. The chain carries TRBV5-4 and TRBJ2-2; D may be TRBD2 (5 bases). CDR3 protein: CASSLGGRGGELFF. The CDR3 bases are TGTGCCAGCAGCTTGGGAGGGCGCGGCGGGGAGCTGTTTTTT.